Listed below are T cell receptor beta chains from one sample, sequenced in a study of PD-1 blockade in mismatch repair-deficient tumors. Sequenced by immunoSEQ multiplex PCR; TCRdb stores in-frame clones only, minus some. The table lists approximately 100,000 clones, about four fifths of them singletons. Sequenced material: peripheral blood, taken around 8 months after starting pembrolizumab. These receptors originate from an adult with mismatch repair-deficient cancer. The CDR3 runs from the conserved cysteine through the conserved F or W. The D gene is left open where the match is weak. Clone size is shown for a subset of rows, as once, few, many or a class of expanded clone.

once,TRBD2,TRBJ2-2,TRBV10-3,CAISESISGTSVTGELFF,TGTGCCATCAGTGAGTCGATTTCGGGGACTAGCGTCACCGGGGAGCTGTTTTTT
.,.,TRBJ2-5,TRBV21-1,CASTKRGARGTQYF,TGTGCCAGCACCAAAAGGGGGGCGCGGGGGACCCAGTACTTC
.,.,TRBJ2-1,TRBV7-3,CASGDGVLSEQFF,TGTGCCAGCGGCGACGGGGTCTTGAGTGAGCAGTTCTTC
.,.,TRBJ2-4,TRBV6-4,CASSRRENIQYF,TGTGCCAGCAGTCGACGGGAAAACATTCAGTACTTC
.,TRBD2,TRBJ2-4,TRBV9,CASSVDPSGGGLAKNIQYF,TGTGCCAGCAGCGTAGACCCTAGCGGGGGAGGCCTAGCCAAAAACATTCAGTACTTC
.,TRBD2,TRBJ2-7,TRBV30,CAWGGEIYEQYF,TGTGCCTGGGGGGGGGAGATTTACGAGCAGTACTTC
.,TRBD1,TRBJ2-7,TRBV28,CASSTSRIQNRDRGLYEQYF,TGTGCCAGCAGTACCTCTCGGATACAAAACCGGGACAGGGGGCTCTACGAGCAGTACTTC
.,TRBD1,TRBJ1-1,TRBV6-6,CASSSPGGEAFF,TGTGCCAGCAGTTCCCCAGGGGGTGAAGCTTTCTTT
few,.,TRBJ2-1,TRBV7-2,CASSGSSYEQFF,TGTGCCAGCAGCGGGAGTTCGTATGAGCAGTTCTTC
once,.,TRBJ1-3,TRBV4-2,CASSQGKTAGNTIYF,TGTGCCAGCAGCCAAGGAAAGACGGCTGGAAACACCATATATTTT
once,.,TRBJ2-5,TRBV11-2,CASDESSGVAGETQYF,TGTGCCAGCGATGAATCGAGCGGAGTAGCCGGGGAGACCCAGTACTTC
.,TRBD1,TRBJ1-4,TRBV11-2,CASSLRQGRDEKLFF,TGTGCCAGCAGCTTAAGACAGGGGAGGGATGAAAAACTGTTTTTT
.,TRBD1,TRBJ1-2,TRBV6-5,CASTKTGGGYTF,TGTGCCAGCACAAAGACAGGGGGTGGCTACACCTTC
.,TRBD1,TRBJ2-3,TRBV7-9,CASSLKGQGRGDTQYF,TGTGCCAGCAGCTTAAAGGGACAGGGTCGGGGTGATACGCAGTATTTT
few,TRBD1,TRBJ2-1,TRBV18,CASSPGTGGNNEQFF,TGTGCCAGCTCACCAGGGACAGGGGGTAACAATGAGCAGTTCTTC
.,.,TRBJ2-7,TRBV6-6,CASSYSANYEQYF,TGTGCCAGCAGTTACTCCGCCAACTACGAGCAGTACTTC
.,TRBD2,TRBJ2-1,TRBV18,CASSPRLADPYNEQFF,TGTGCCAGCTCACCACGACTAGCGGACCCATACAATGAGCAGTTCTTC
.,.,TRBJ2-3,TRBV5-1,CASSLAWDGTRTDTQYF,TGCGCCAGCAGCCTGGCTTGGGACGGGACCCGAACAGATACGCAGTATTTT
.,.,TRBJ1-5,TRBV10-2,CASSDLGPNQPQHF,TGCGCCAGCAGTGATCTCGGGCCCAATCAGCCCCAGCATTTT
once,.,TRBJ2-5,TRBV28,CASKGGAGKSPGETQYF,TGTGCCAGCAAGGGGGGGGCAGGGAAGTCCCCGGGAGAGACCCAGTACTTC
few,.,TRBJ2-7,TRBV11-3,CASSPDTYEQYF,TGTGCCAGCAGCCCAGACACCTACGAGCAGTACTTC
.,.,TRBJ2-1,TRBV4-1,CASSQGRGGIGGEQFF,TGCGCCAGCAGCCAAGGCCGGGGCGGGATTGGTGGGGAGCAGTTCTTC
once,.,TRBJ2-3,TRBV11-2,CASSPGSQRGTDTQYF,TGTGCCAGCAGCCCTGGTTCCCAGCGGGGCACAGATACGCAGTATTTT
once,.,TRBJ1-5,TRBV27,CASSLRGQPQHF,TGTGCCAGCAGTTTAAGGGGGCAGCCCCAGCATTTT
once,TRBD1,TRBJ2-3,TRBV5-1,CASSLGGQGDTDTQYF,TGCGCCAGCAGCTTGGGGGGCCAGGGGGACACAGATACGCAGTATTTT
.,.,TRBJ2-3,TRBV27,CASSSGATDTQYF,TGTGCCAGCAGTTCAGGAGCGACAGATACGCAGTATTTT
.,.,TRBJ2-1,TRBV4-1,CASSQEGGYYNEQFF,TGCGCCAGCAGCCAAGAAGGCGGGTATTACAATGAGCAGTTCTTC
.,.,TRBJ2-1,TRBV7-2,CAGGGVTYNEQFF,TGTGCCGGCGGCGGGGTGACCTACAATGAGCAGTTCTTC
.,.,TRBJ2-7,TRBV30,CAWSVVGGEFEQYF,TGTGCCTGGAGTGTAGTGGGGGGCGAGTTCGAGCAGTACTTC
.,TRBD2,TRBJ2-7,TRBV5-1,CASSLGGGGTYEQYF,TGCGCCAGCAGCTTGGGAGGCGGGGGTACCTACGAGCAGTACTTC
.,TRBD1,TRBJ2-2,TRBV2,CAKQGSGGITGELFF,TGTGCCAAGCAGGGATCAGGGGGTATCACCGGGGAGCTGTTTTTT
.,.,TRBJ2-3,TRBV7-3,CASSPQHSTDTQYF,TGTGCCAGCAGCCCGCAGCATAGCACAGATACGCAGTATTTT